A selection of T cell receptor beta chains follows, all from one sample in a study of control samples from healthy donors and cancer patients. The assay was immunoSEQ multiplex PCR, and TCRdb's table has in-frame clones only and misses some. The sample has some 70,000 clones, about 83% seen once. Specimen: blood. The receptors shown here come from a man aged 55-75 years in good health. The CDR3 runs from the conserved cysteine through the conserved F or W. The order of the fields is D gene, V gene, J gene, clone size, CDR3 DNA, CDR3 protein. D genes are given only for firm matches. A row's size may be missing; if present it is once, few, many or a size class.

TRBD2,TRBV7-9,TRBJ2-1,-,TGTGCCAGCAGCCAGACTAGCGGGAAATACAATGAGCAGTTCTTC,CASSQTSGKYNEQFF
-,TRBV2,TRBJ2-5,-,TGTGCCAGCAGGTTGGGAACACCAGAGACCCAGTACTTC,CASRLGTPETQYF
TRBD2,TRBV4-2,TRBJ2-3,-,TGTGCCAGCAGCCAGCGGTTGGGGACCACGGGGGGGGAGGACACAGATACGCAGTATTTT,CASSQRLGTTGGEDTDTQYF
-,TRBV7-9,TRBJ2-7,-,TGTGCCAGCAGCTTAGTAGGGCGCGAGCAGTACTTC,CASSLVGREQYF
-,TRBV7-2,TRBJ2-5,-,TGTGCCAGCAGCTTAGATGGAAAGACCCAGTACTTC,CASSLDGKTQYF
-,TRBV6-5,TRBJ1-1,-,TGTGCCAGCAGTCTATCTTTAATGAACACTGAAGCTTTCTTT,CASSLSLMNTEAFF
TRBD2,TRBV19,TRBJ2-2,-,TGTGCCAGTAGTAAGTTTGGCGGGAGGGCCGCCGGGGAGCTGTTTTTT,CASSKFGGRAAGELFF
-,TRBV19,TRBJ2-5,once,TGTGCCAGTACCGCGACTAGTTCTGGAGGAGAGACCCAGTACTTC,CASTATSSGGETQYF
TRBD2,TRBV28,TRBJ2-7,-,TGTGCCAGCAGCCCTAGGACGGCGGGAGGGCCTCGGTACGAGCAGTACTTC,CASSPRTAGGPRYEQYF
-,TRBV7-2,TRBJ2-3,-,TGTGCCAGCAGCCCCGACACAGGGTCAGATACGCAGTATTTT,CASSPDTGSDTQYF
TRBD1,TRBV5-8,TRBJ2-7,-,TGTGCCAGCAGCCCGTGGGACAGAACCTACGAGCAGTACTTC,CASSPWDRTYEQYF
-,TRBV30,TRBJ2-1,-,TGTGCCTGGAGTGTACGGGGGACAGTAAACAATGAGCAGTTCTTC,CAWSVRGTVNNEQFF
-,TRBV9,TRBJ2-1,-,TGTGCCAGCAGCCCAGATGCCTACAATGAGCAGTTCTTC,CASSPDAYNEQFF
-,TRBV5-6,TRBJ1-3,-,TGTGCCAGCAGCTTTGAAGTCGGGACAAAAGGAAACACCATATATTTT,CASSFEVGTKGNTIYF
TRBD2,TRBV6-2/TRBV6-3,TRBJ2-1,-,TGTGCCAGCAGTCAACTAGCGGACCAGGGTGAGCAGTTCTTC,CASSQLADQGEQFF
-,TRBV6-5,TRBJ1-5,-,TGTGCCAGCAGAAGGGCCGTGGACCAGCCCCAGCATTTT,CASRRAVDQPQHF
-,TRBV6-1,TRBJ2-5,-,TGTGCCAGCAGTGAAGGACAGAAAGAGACCCAGTACTTC,CASSEGQKETQYF
TRBD2,TRBV19,TRBJ2-7,-,TGTGCCACCCGACCAATAGCGGGAGCTATCTACGAGCAGTACTTC,CATRPIAGAIYEQYF
-,TRBV7-2,TRBJ1-6,-,TGTGCCAGCAGCTTAGCGGGGGGGGGTTCACCCCTCCACTTT,CASSLAGGGSPLHF
-,TRBV9,TRBJ2-1,-,TGTGCCAGCAGCTACGGGACTTCCGACTACAATGAGCAGTTCTTC,CASSYGTSDYNEQFF
-,TRBV19,TRBJ1-3,few,TGTGCCAGTAGCACAGGGTCATCTGGAAACACCATATATTTT,CASSTGSSGNTIYF
TRBD2,TRBV3-1/TRBV3-2,TRBJ2-7,-,TGTGCCAGCAGCCAGGACTATTCCGGGAGGGAGCAGTACTTC,CASSQDYSGREQYF
TRBD2,TRBV6-5,TRBJ2-2,-,TGTGCCAGCGGTAGCGGGTTGGTTAGCACCGGGGAGCTGTTTTTT,CASGSGLVSTGELFF
TRBD2,TRBV6-6,TRBJ2-5,-,TGTGCCAGCAGTTCCTCTAGCGGGAGTCGCGAGACCCAGTACTTC,CASSSSSGSRETQYF
TRBD1,TRBV27,TRBJ1-2,-,TGTGCCAGCAGTGCTACCGGGACAGGGGTTAACTATGGCTACACCTTC,CASSATGTGVNYGYTF
TRBD1,TRBV14,TRBJ2-7,-,TGTGCCAGCAGCCGGACAGGGGGAGTCTACGAGCAGTACTTC,CASSRTGGVYEQYF
TRBD2,TRBV4-3,TRBJ2-1,once,TGCGCCCGCAGCCGGCCCGGGACTAGCGGATACAATGAGCAGTTCTTC,CARSRPGTSGYNEQFF
-,TRBV28,TRBJ1-3,-,TGTGCCAGCAGACCCTCGGACAGCTACTCTGGAAACACCATATATTTT,CASRPSDSYSGNTIYF
-,TRBV4-3,TRBJ1-6,-,TGCGCCAGCAGCCAAGACCCCAGGGCTTTTGAGTCACCCCTCCACTTT,CASSQDPRAFESPLHF
-,TRBV28,TRBJ1-5,few,TGTGCCATCATGCAAGGACAGCGTAGCAATCAGCCCCAGCATTTT,CAIMQGQRSNQPQHF
TRBD2,TRBV28,TRBJ2-3,-,TGTGCCAGCAGTCTAGCGGGAGGGCGAAGCACAGATACGCAGTATTTT,CASSLAGGRSTDTQYF
TRBD1,TRBV28,TRBJ1-1,-,TGTGCCGCTACAGGGGGCGCGGGGGGGAACACTGAAGCTTTCTTT,CAATGGAGGNTEAFF
-,TRBV21-1,TRBJ2-7,-,TGTGCCAGCAGCAAGACTGGGGGCCCCTACGAGCAGTACTTC,CASSKTGGPYEQYF
-,TRBV4-2,TRBJ1-3,few,TGTGCCAGCAGCCAATATCTGGGGGGGGACACCATATATTTT,CASSQYLGGDTIYF
TRBD1,TRBV29-1,TRBJ1-4,-,TGCAGCGCGTCGGGACAGCTTAATGAAAAACTGTTTTTT,CSASGQLNEKLFF
-,TRBV4-2,TRBJ2-3,-,TGTGCCAGCAGCCAAGATTTGTGGGAGCCCACAGATACGCAGTATTTT,CASSQDLWEPTDTQYF
-,TRBV30,TRBJ2-2,-,TGTGCCTGGAGCCAGACAGGAAGGGGGAAGCTGTTTTTT,CAWSQTGRGKLFF
TRBD1,TRBV5-6,TRBJ1-2,-,TGTGCCAGCGGACGACGGGACAGGGGGCCTGGCTACACCTTC,CASGRRDRGPGYTF
TRBD2,TRBV20-1,TRBJ2-4,-,TGCAGTGCTAGTCGCGTTAGCGGGAAAAACATTCAGTACTTC,CSASRVSGKNIQYF
-,TRBV10-3,TRBJ2-3,-,TGTGCCATCAGTGAGCCTGGCGGCTCCTCTCCCTTATATACGCAGTATTTT,CAISEPGGSSPLYTQYF
-,TRBV5-5,TRBJ2-5,-,TGTGCCAGCAGCTTGTACGGCCAAGAGACCCAGTACTTC,CASSLYGQETQYF
-,TRBV6-4,TRBJ2-1,once,TGTGCCAGCAGTGACTCGAGTGGTCATTACAATGAGCAGTTCTTC,CASSDSSGHYNEQFF
-,TRBV7-7,TRBJ2-1,-,TGTGCCAGCAGCTTATCGCCAGCCTCCTACAATGAGCAGTTCTTC,CASSLSPASYNEQFF
-,TRBV25-1,TRBJ1-1,once,TGTGCCAGCAATCCTTCCGACAGGCCGAACACTGAAGCTTTCTTT,CASNPSDRPNTEAFF
TRBD1,TRBV30,TRBJ1-5,once,TGTGCCTGGAGTGGGGACAGTGTCGGCAATCAGCCCCAGCATTTT,CAWSGDSVGNQPQHF
-,TRBV15,TRBJ2-5,-,TGTGCCACCCGGCACGGCGGAGGGTTCCAAGAGACCCAGTACTTC,CATRHGGGFQETQYF
TRBD1,TRBV10-2,TRBJ2-7,once,TGCGCCAGCAGAGAATCGACAGGGGGGGCCTACGAGCAGTACTTC,CASRESTGGAYEQYF
TRBD1,TRBV5-6,TRBJ1-2,-,TGTGCCAGCAGCTTGGTCGCTCTTGAACAGGGGTTCTATGGCTACACCTTC,CASSLVALEQGFYGYTF
-,TRBV24-1,TRBJ2-1,few,TGTGCCACCAGTGATTCGTGGGGGGAGCGACGCTACAATGAGCAGTTCTTC,CATSDSWGERRYNEQFF
-,TRBV5-6,TRBJ1-6,-,TGTGCCAGCAGCTCTGACAGCCTCTATAATTCACCCCTCCACTTT,CASSSDSLYNSPLHF
-,TRBV4-2,TRBJ2-2,-,TGTGCCAGCAGCCAAGACGTGTATATTGTGGAGAACGGGGAGCTGTTTTTT,CASSQDVYIVENGELFF
-,TRBV29-1,TRBJ2-1,medium-sized,TGCAGCGTTGAATATTGGGACTCCAACTACAATGAGCAGTTCTTC,CSVEYWDSNYNEQFF
TRBD2,TRBV5-8,TRBJ2-7,-,TGTGCCAGCAGCCCCGGGACTAGCGGGAGGGGCTACGAGCAGTACTTC,CASSPGTSGRGYEQYF
TRBD1,TRBV29-1,TRBJ1-1,-,TGCAGCGTCAACAGGGGTGGCACTGAAGCTTTCTTT,CSVNRGGTEAFF
TRBD1,TRBV2,TRBJ1-5,once,TGTGCCAGCAACCGACAGGGGGGAAATCAGCCCCAGCATTTT,CASNRQGGNQPQHF
TRBD1,TRBV6-5,TRBJ1-2,-,TGTGCCAGCAGCCCAACAGGGGGTGGCAACTATGGCTACACCTTC,CASSPTGGGNYGYTF
-,TRBV7-8,TRBJ2-5,-,TGTGCCAGCAGCCCAAGGGGGGGGAGGCGCGTCCAAGAGACCCAGTACTTC,CASSPRGGRRVQETQYF